This is a list of T cell receptor beta chains from one sample in a study of blood T cell repertoires in COVID-19. Using immunoSEQ multiplex PCR, the repertoire was profiled, and TCRdb retains in-frame clones only, with some absent. The sample contains some 350,000 clones, 90% of which appear only once. Source material: peripheral blood. Receptors were obtained from a man aged 18 to 35 with active or convalescent COVID-19. Each CDR3 is given with its conserved first and last residue. D genes are given only for firm matches. Clone size is given for some rows only: seen once, a few or many times, or a class if the clone is expanded.

V gene	clone size	J gene	D gene	CDR3 protein	CDR3 DNA
TRBV10-3	-	TRBJ1-2	-	CAISAGLSYGYTF	TGTGCCATCAGTGCGGGACTCAGCTATGGCTACACCTTC
TRBV11-2	-	TRBJ2-3	-	CASSLDSTDTQYF	TGTGCCAGCAGCTTAGACTCCACAGATACGCAGTATTTT
TRBV10-3	-	TRBJ2-1	-	CAISELMGQGGEQFF	TGTGCCATCAGTGAGCTGATGGGGCAGGGAGGTGAGCAGTTCTTC
TRBV19	few	TRBJ2-7	-	CASSIYVRQDSYEQYF	TGTGCCAGTAGTATATATGTCCGACAAGACTCCTACGAGCAGTACTTC
TRBV2	-	TRBJ2-3	TRBD2	CASSELAEASTDTQYF	TGTGCCAGCAGTGAACTAGCGGAGGCTAGCACAGATACGCAGTATTTT
TRBV4-3	few	TRBJ1-2	-	CASSQDDSLFYGYTF	TGCGCCAGCAGCCAAGATGACAGTTTGTTCTATGGCTACACCTTC
TRBV18	-	TRBJ2-1	TRBD2	CASSTPGTSGVYNEQFF	TGTGCCAGCTCAACTCCCGGGACTAGCGGAGTGTACAATGAGCAGTTCTTC
TRBV7-2	once	TRBJ2-7	TRBD2	CASSVISGGAGEQYF	TGTGCCAGCAGCGTAATAAGCGGGGGGGCCGGCGAGCAGTACTTC
TRBV4-3	-	TRBJ2-1	TRBD1	CASSQGIGGQGPYNEQFF	TGCGCCAGCAGCCAAGGAATAGGGGGACAGGGGCCCTACAATGAGCAGTTCTTC
TRBV28	-	TRBJ1-5	-	CASSLVSGNNQPQHF	TGTGCCAGCAGTTTGGTTTCGGGAAACAATCAGCCCCAGCATTTT
TRBV12-3/TRBV12-4	-	TRBJ1-1	TRBD1	CASSFGQGMIAFF	TGTGCCAGCAGTTTCGGACAGGGTATGATCGCTTTCTTT
TRBV6-5	-	TRBJ2-5	-	CARGGRVGETQYF	TGTGCCAGGGGAGGCAGGGTGGGAGAGACCCAGTACTTC
TRBV24-1	-	TRBJ2-3	TRBD2	CATSDTLAGGLDTQYF	TGTGCCACCAGTGACACACTAGCGGGGGGCTTGGATACGCAGTATTTT
TRBV9	-	TRBJ2-3	-	CASSPRAEGTQYF	TGTGCCAGCAGCCCGCGAGCAGAGGGTACGCAGTATTTT
TRBV5-1	-	TRBJ2-5	TRBD2	CASSKEGLAGVQETQYF	TGCGCCAGCAGCAAAGAGGGACTAGCGGGGGTACAAGAGACCCAGTACTTC
TRBV9	-	TRBJ1-2	TRBD1	CASRTGFDRGMSGYTF	TGTGCCAGCAGGACCGGGTTTGACAGGGGTATGAGCGGCTACACCTTC
TRBV19	-	TRBJ1-1	-	CASSTGNTEAFF	TGTGCCAGTAGCACAGGTAACACTGAAGCTTTCTTT
TRBV28	-	TRBJ1-6	TRBD1	CASSPQTGGSSPLHF	TGTGCCAGCAGTCCCCAGACAGGGGGGAGTTCACCCCTCCACTTT
TRBV6-2/TRBV6-3	-	TRBJ2-1	TRBD2	CASSSGTSKNEQFF	TGTGCCAGCAGTAGTGGGACTAGCAAAAATGAGCAGTTCTTC
TRBV2	-	TRBJ1-1	-	CASMGQNTEAFF	TGTGCCAGCATGGGACAGAACACTGAAGCTTTCTTT
TRBV27	-	TRBJ2-1	-	CASSPSGGTHEQFF	TGTGCCAGCAGTCCCTCAGGGGGGACCCATGAGCAGTTCTTC
TRBV9	few	TRBJ1-2	TRBD1	CASSAGGGYGYTF	TGTGCCAGCAGCGCAGGGGGCGGCTATGGCTACACCTTC
TRBV28	-	TRBJ1-4	-	CASSLPREKLFF	TGTGCCAGCAGCCTCCCCCGTGAAAAACTGTTTTTT
TRBV9	-	TRBJ2-2	TRBD2	CASSQTPGGTGELFF	TGTGCCAGCAGCCAAACCCCGGGGGGCACCGGGGAGCTGTTTTTT
TRBV7-2	-	TRBJ2-6	-	CASRTTTGLGANVLTF	TGTGCCAGCAGGACTACCACCGGGTTGGGGGCCAACGTCCTGACTTTC
TRBV6-5	-	TRBJ1-6	TRBD1	CASSFGQGINSPLHF	TGTGCCAGCAGCTTCGGACAGGGGATTAATTCACCCCTCCACTTT
TRBV6-6	-	TRBJ1-6	TRBD1	CASSFDRDNSPLHF	TGTGCCAGCAGTTTCGACAGGGATAATTCACCCCTCCACTTT
TRBV29-1	few	TRBJ2-7	-	CSVHQGGSYEQYF	TGCAGCGTCCACCAAGGGGGCTCCTACGAGCAGTACTTC
TRBV6-2/TRBV6-3	-	TRBJ2-3	TRBD2	CASSYGTSGATDTQYF	TGTGCCAGCAGTTATGGGACTAGCGGGGCCACAGATACGCAGTATTTT
TRBV28	-	TRBJ2-3	-	CASSPTGRGSTDTQYF	TGTGCCAGCAGCCCCACCGGTCGAGGTAGCACAGATACGCAGTATTTT
TRBV6-6	-	TRBJ1-6	TRBD1	CASSLDRASSPLHF	TGTGCCAGCAGCCTGGACAGGGCGAGTTCACCCCTCCACTTT
TRBV7-9	few	TRBJ2-3	-	CASRAPGPDTQYF	TGTGCCAGCAGGGCCCCAGGGCCAGATACGCAGTATTTT
TRBV9	-	TRBJ2-7	TRBD1	CASSEGQRPSYEQYF	TGTGCCAGCAGCGAGGGACAGCGACCTTCCTACGAGCAGTACTTC
TRBV19	-	TRBJ2-1	-	CASSPPNNEQFF	TGTGCCAGTAGTCCGCCTAACAATGAGCAGTTCTTC
TRBV3-1/TRBV3-2	-	TRBJ2-3	TRBD2	CASSQGPSGSSF	TGTGCCAGCAGCCAAGGGCCTAGCGGGTCCTCATTT
TRBV20-1	-	TRBJ1-5	-	CSAAPGQPQHF	TGCAGTGCTGCTCCGGGGCAGCCCCAGCATTTT
TRBV5-4	-	TRBJ1-5	-	CASSPGPGGGQPQHF	TGTGCCAGCAGCCCGGGGCCGGGGGGCGGGCAGCCCCAGCATTTT
TRBV7-8	-	TRBJ2-5	TRBD1	CASSPGTGFGKETQYF	TGTGCCAGCAGCCCCGGGACAGGGTTTGGCAAAGAGACCCAGTACTTC
TRBV28	-	TRBJ1-5	-	CASSLGSGSNQPQHF	TGTGCCAGCAGTTTAGGGTCGGGTTCCAATCAGCCCCAGCATTTT
TRBV7-6	-	TRBJ2-7	-	CASSLVWGAADEQYF	TGTGCCAGCAGCTTAGTGTGGGGAGCCGCTGACGAGCAGTACTTC
TRBV29-1	-	TRBJ2-5	-	CSVEGDKSPETQYF	TGCAGCGTTGAAGGGGACAAGTCCCCGGAGACCCAGTACTTC
TRBV5-8	-	TRBJ1-5	TRBD1	CASSLGQGYWQPQHF	TGTGCCAGCAGCCTGGGACAGGGCTACTGGCAGCCCCAGCATTTT
TRBV2	-	TRBJ2-5	-	CASSEVGSGKTQYF	TGTGCCAGCAGTGAAGTCGGTAGCGGAAAGACCCAGTACTTC
TRBV28	few	TRBJ2-2	-	CASRGTQESGELFF	TGTGCCAGCAGGGGAACACAGGAATCCGGGGAGCTGTTTTTT
TRBV5-5	-	TRBJ2-5	TRBD2	CASSFGLAGGETQYF	TGTGCCAGCAGCTTTGGGCTAGCGGGGGGAGAGACCCAGTACTTC
TRBV4-3	-	TRBJ2-7	TRBD2	CASSQGTSGRYEQYF	TGCGCCAGCAGCCAGGGGACTAGCGGGAGATACGAGCAGTACTTC
TRBV5-5	few	TRBJ1-5	-	CASSLSHISNQPQHF	TGTGCCAGCAGCTTGAGCCATATTAGCAATCAGCCCCAGCATTTT
TRBV3-1/TRBV3-2	-	TRBJ1-6	TRBD1	CASSPGQGQRALHF	TGTGCCAGCAGCCCGGGACAGGGCCAGAGGGCCCTCCACTTT
TRBV6-4	-	TRBJ1-2	-	CASSRTKNYGYTF	TGTGCCAGCAGCAGAACAAAAAACTATGGCTACACCTTC
TRBV7-9	-	TRBJ1-1	-	CASSRRTDMNTEAFF	TGTGCCAGCAGCCGACGGACAGACATGAACACTGAAGCTTTCTTT
TRBV4-3	-	TRBJ1-1	-	CASSLGDRMPFF	TGCGCCAGCAGCCTCGGTGACAGGATGCCTTTCTTT
TRBV6-5	-	TRBJ1-5	TRBD1	CASKRDRSNQPQHF	TGTGCCAGCAAGCGGGACAGGAGCAATCAGCCCCAGCATTTT
TRBV5-6	-	TRBJ2-1	TRBD2	CASSSRRGLAGYNEQFF	TGTGCCAGCAGCTCCCGAAGGGGACTAGCGGGATACAATGAGCAGTTCTTC
TRBV4-3	-	TRBJ1-3	-	CASSQDSSSGNTIYF	TGCGCCAGCAGCCAAGACTCGAGCTCTGGAAACACCATATATTTT